These T cell receptor beta chains were read from a single sample in a study of blood T cell repertoires in COVID-19. Sequenced by immunoSEQ multiplex PCR; TCRdb stores in-frame clones only, minus some. The sample lists around 130,000 clones, about four fifths occurring once. The sequencing input was peripheral blood. The receptors were sampled from a man aged 35-49 years with active or convalescent COVID-19. CDR3s include the opening cysteine and the closing phenylalanine or tryptophan. The order of the fields is V gene, J gene, clone size, D gene, CDR3 protein, CDR3 DNA. D genes are given only for firm matches. The size field is filled for only some rows; it gives once, few, many or a size class.

>TRBV6-5|TRBJ2-3|once|-
CASSYRLGTDTQYF
TGTGCCAGCAGTTATAGACTAGGAACAGATACGCAGTATTTT
>TRBV27|TRBJ1-4|-|-
CASSSGVLNEKLFF
TGTGCCAGCAGTTCAGGGGTCTTGAATGAAAAACTGTTTTTT
>TRBV9|TRBJ1-2|-|-
CASSVESGKGSYTF
TGTGCCAGCAGCGTAGAATCAGGGAAGGGTAGCTACACCTTC
>TRBV6-5|TRBJ2-1|-|-
CASSYSGQNEQFF
TGTGCCAGCAGTTACTCGGGGCAGAATGAGCAGTTCTTC
>TRBV3-1/TRBV3-2|TRBJ1-3|few|TRBD1
CASSRTGSSTPRSGNTIYF
TGTGCCAGCAGCCGGACAGGGAGTAGCACCCCAAGGAGTGGAAACACCATATATTTT
>TRBV7-3|TRBJ2-5|-|TRBD2
CASSARSGGIETQYF
TGTGCCAGCAGCGCACGCTCGGGGGGTATAGAGACCCAGTACTTC
>TRBV19|TRBJ1-5|few|-
CASSPPGYSNQPQHF
TGTGCCAGTAGCCCCCCAGGATATAGCAATCAGCCCCAGCATTTT
>TRBV5-5|TRBJ1-1|-|-
CASSLVSGMNTEAFF
TGTGCCAGCAGCTTGGTGTCAGGGATGAACACTGAAGCTTTCTTT
>TRBV7-6|TRBJ2-7|-|-
CASSLDGRGLDEQYF
TGTGCCAGCAGCTTAGATGGCAGGGGCCTGGACGAGCAGTACTTC
>TRBV7-7|TRBJ1-1|-|-
CASSQQENTEAFF
TGTGCCAGCAGCCAACAGGAGAACACTGAAGCTTTCTTT
>TRBV19|TRBJ1-5|-|-
CASSITSPPPQPQHF
TGTGCCAGTAGTATAACTAGCCCCCCCCCTCAGCCCCAGCATTTT
>TRBV7-2|TRBJ2-7|-|TRBD1
CASSERQGREQYF
TGTGCCAGCAGCGAACGACAGGGTAGGGAGCAGTACTTC
>TRBV6-6|TRBJ2-7|-|-
CASSYLQGSGGQYF
TGTGCCAGCAGTTACTTACAGGGATCAGGAGGGCAGTACTTC
>TRBV11-2|TRBJ2-1|-|-
CASSPLNEQFF
TGTGCCAGCAGCCCCCTCAATGAGCAGTTCTTC
>TRBV5-4|TRBJ2-1|-|TRBD2
CASSEGEAGGLLSEQFF
TGTGCCAGCAGCGAAGGAGAAGCGGGGGGGCTGCTTAGTGAGCAGTTCTTC
>TRBV18|TRBJ2-3|-|-
CASSLGGRGTDTQYF
TGTGCCAGCTCCCTCGGGGGGCGAGGGACAGATACGCAGTATTTT
>TRBV6-1|TRBJ2-3|-|TRBD1
CASSETRGRGDTQYF
TGTGCCAGCAGTGAAACAAGGGGGCGAGGAGATACGCAGTATTTT